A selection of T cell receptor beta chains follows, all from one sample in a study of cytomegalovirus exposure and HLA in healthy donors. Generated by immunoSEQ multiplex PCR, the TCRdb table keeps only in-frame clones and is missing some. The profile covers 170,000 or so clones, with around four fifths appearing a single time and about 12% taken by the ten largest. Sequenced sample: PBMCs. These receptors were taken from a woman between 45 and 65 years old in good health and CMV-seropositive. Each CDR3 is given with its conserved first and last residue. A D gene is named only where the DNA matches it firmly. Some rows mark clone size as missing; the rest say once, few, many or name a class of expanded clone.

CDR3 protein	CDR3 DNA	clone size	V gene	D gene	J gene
CASSLTGGSNQPQHF	TGTGCCAGCAGCCTGACAGGGGGAAGCAATCAGCCCCAGCATTTT	-	TRBV7-3	TRBD1	TRBJ1-5
CASGARGGQPQHF	TGTGCCAGCGGAGCTCGGGGAGGTCAGCCCCAGCATTTT	-	TRBV9	-	TRBJ1-5
CSCHRGRGYGYTF	TGCAGCTGCCACAGGGGGCGAGGATATGGCTACACCTTC	-	TRBV29-1	TRBD1	TRBJ1-2
CASSLGGQGYSPLHF	TGTGCCAGCAGCTTGGGCGGACAGGGTTATTCACCCCTCCACTTT	-	TRBV5-4	TRBD1	TRBJ1-6
CASSPPVGGKTEAFF	TGCGCCAGCAGCCCACCCGTAGGCGGGAAAACTGAAGCTTTCTTT	-	TRBV4-1	-	TRBJ1-1
CASSVTGTVNTEAFF	TGTGCCAGCTCAGTGACCGGGACAGTGAACACTGAAGCTTTCTTT	-	TRBV18	TRBD1	TRBJ1-1
CASSEEDPRRDTQYF	TGTGCCAGCAGTGAAGAGGACCCCAGGAGGGATACGCAGTATTTT	-	TRBV2	-	TRBJ2-3
CASRPLAGDSYNEQFF	TGTGCCAGCAGACCGCTAGCGGGGGACTCCTACAATGAGCAGTTCTTC	once	TRBV7-6	TRBD2	TRBJ2-1
CASAPARSGNTIYF	TGCGCCAGCGCCCCTGCCAGGTCTGGAAACACCATATATTTT	-	TRBV5-1	-	TRBJ1-3
CASSDSRQGDYNEQFF	TGTGCCAGCAGTGACTCTCGACAGGGAGACTACAATGAGCAGTTCTTC	-	TRBV6-4	TRBD1	TRBJ2-1
CAISEWGGEKLFF	TGTGCCATCAGTGAGTGGGGGGGGGAAAAACTGTTTTTT	-	TRBV10-3	-	TRBJ1-4
CASSPYGGGVLGNSPLHF	TGTGCCAGCTCACCGTATGGAGGTGGAGTCTTGGGTAATTCACCCCTCCACTTT	-	TRBV18	-	TRBJ1-6
CASLPGTGSNQPQHF	TGTGCCAGCCTACCTGGGACAGGGTCAAATCAGCCCCAGCATTTT	-	TRBV19	TRBD1	TRBJ1-5
CASSLGRLAGGQDWSVF	TGTGCCAGCAGCTTAGGCAGGCTAGCGGGGGGCCAAGATTGGTCTGTTTTT	once	TRBV7-2	TRBD2	TRBJ2-2
CASSIGNRAYEQYF	TGTGCCAGTAGTATAGGAAACAGAGCCTACGAGCAGTACTTC	once	TRBV19	-	TRBJ2-7
CASSPPNSYTGELFF	TGTGCCAGCTCACCACCGAACAGCTACACCGGGGAGCTGTTTTTT	few	TRBV18	-	TRBJ2-2
CASSPRDSREGYTF	TGTGCCAGCAGTCCCCGGGACAGCCGGGAGGGCTACACCTTC	-	TRBV27	TRBD1	TRBJ1-2
CASSPQRPATNEKLFF	TGTGCCAGCTCACCACAGAGGCCAGCAACTAATGAAAAACTGTTTTTT	-	TRBV18	-	TRBJ1-4
CASSLLTSGGADTQYF	TGTGCCAGCAGTTTATTGACTAGCGGGGGGGCAGATACGCAGTATTTT	-	TRBV27	TRBD2	TRBJ2-3
CASSAGQGIYEQYF	TGTGCCAGCAGCGCGGGACAGGGGATCTACGAGCAGTACTTC	-	TRBV9	TRBD1	TRBJ2-7
CAWRGQGNTGGLFF	TGTGCCTGGAGGGGACAGGGGAACACCGGGGGGCTGTTTTTT	-	TRBV30	TRBD1	TRBJ2-2
CAWSVQAGLFF	TGTGCCTGGAGTGTACAGGCCGGGCTGTTTTTT	-	TRBV30	-	TRBJ1-4
CASGLGANFLNQPQHF	TGTGCCAGTGGTTTAGGGGCGAATTTCCTCAATCAGCCCCAGCATTTT	-	TRBV19	-	TRBJ1-5
CASSPGQGSWNTEAFF	TGCGCCAGCAGCCCGGGACAGGGGAGTTGGAACACTGAAGCTTTCTTT	-	TRBV5-1	TRBD1	TRBJ1-1
CASRVAVVTDTQYF	TGTGCCAGCAGGGTAGCGGTGGTCACTGATACGCAGTATTTT	-	TRBV6-1	-	TRBJ2-3
CASTRTSGGDTQYF	TGCGCCAGCACCCGGACTAGCGGGGGGGATACGCAGTATTTT	once	TRBV5-1	TRBD2	TRBJ2-3
CASCGGGESGELFF	TGTGCCAGCTGTGGCGGGGGGGAATCCGGGGAGCTGTTTTTT	-	TRBV6-5	TRBD2	TRBJ2-2
CASKIWGGGETQYF	TGTGCCAGCAAAATATGGGGGGGCGGAGAGACCCAGTACTTC	-	TRBV6-5	-	TRBJ2-5
CASVFSGANVLTF	TGTGCCAGTGTCTTCTCTGGGGCCAACGTCCTGACTTTC	few	TRBV6-1	-	TRBJ2-6
CASRLDSGANVLTF	TGTGCCAGCAGACTAGACTCTGGGGCCAACGTCCTGACTTTC	few	TRBV2	-	TRBJ2-6
CASSSGTGTYEQYF	TGCGCCAGCAGCTCCGGGACAGGGACCTACGAGCAGTACTTC	-	TRBV5-1	TRBD1	TRBJ2-7
CASSGGSQETQYF	TGTGCCAGCAGTGGGGGCAGCCAAGAGACCCAGTACTTC	few	TRBV6-5	-	TRBJ2-5
CASSARQPDTQYF	TGTGCCAGCAGCGCCCGACAGCCAGATACGCAGTATTTT	-	TRBV5-4	-	TRBJ2-3
CASRRDRGGPTNEKLFF	TGTGCCAGCAGACGGGACAGGGGCGGACCCACAAATGAAAAACTGTTTTTT	-	TRBV5-6	TRBD1	TRBJ1-4
CASSQVRQGNSPLHF	TGTGCCAGCAGCCAAGTAAGGCAGGGAAATTCACCCCTCCACTTT	-	TRBV14	-	TRBJ1-6
CASSQIIQVGLDEQYF	TGCGCCAGCAGCCAAATTATACAGGTTGGCCTCGACGAGCAGTACTTC	few	TRBV4-1	-	TRBJ2-7
CASSEGTGAKAFF	TGTGCCAGCAGTGAAGGGACAGGGGCTAAGGCTTTCTTT	-	TRBV6-1	TRBD1	TRBJ1-1
CASSLWGDYNEQFF	TGTGCCAGCAGCTTATGGGGGGACTACAATGAGCAGTTCTTC	-	TRBV7-9	-	TRBJ2-1
CASSRQGSRGYTF	TGTGCCAGCAGCCGGCAGGGATCTAGGGGCTACACCTTC	-	TRBV9	-	TRBJ1-2
CASSSMDDRSGNYGYTF	TGTGCCAGCAGCTCGATGGACGACAGGAGTGGGAACTATGGCTACACCTTC	-	TRBV5-5	-	TRBJ1-2
CASSFYPGLEQETQYF	TGCGCCAGCAGCTTTTATCCCGGACTTGAACAAGAGACCCAGTACTTC	-	TRBV5-1	-	TRBJ2-5
CASSFSVGGPTNTGELFF	TGCGCCAGCAGTTTCTCGGTCGGGGGTCCCACGAACACCGGGGAGCTGTTTTTT	once	TRBV5-1	-	TRBJ2-2
CAWSLPGQGSEKLFF	TGTGCCTGGAGCCTACCGGGACAGGGCAGTGAAAAACTGTTTTTT	-	TRBV30	TRBD1	TRBJ1-4
CASSTAGATLYEQYF	TGTGCCAGCAGCACAGCGGGGGCCACCCTCTACGAGCAGTACTTC	-	TRBV6-1	TRBD2	TRBJ2-7
CASRWTGGYEQYF	TGTGCCAGTAGATGGACAGGGGGCTACGAGCAGTACTTC	few	TRBV19	TRBD1	TRBJ2-7
CASTTEQNTEAFF	TGTGCCAGCACCACAGAGCAGAACACTGAAGCTTTCTTT	once	TRBV2	-	TRBJ1-1
CASSHREETQYF	TGTGCCAGCAGCCACAGGGAAGAGACCCAGTACTTC	-	TRBV14	-	TRBJ2-5